Following are 8 T cell receptor beta chains from one sample sequenced in a study of PD-1 blockade in classical Hodgkin lymphoma. Sequenced by immunoSEQ multiplex PCR; TCRdb stores in-frame clones only, minus some. Of 20,000 to 30,000 clones listed, around 86% are singletons. Every patient was affected by relapse after autologous stem cell transplantation, while exposure to brentuximab vedotin was not uniform. Sequencing was performed on peripheral blood mononuclear cells (PBMCs), taken before the second cycle of nivolumab. These receptors all come from a human donor with classical Hodgkin lymphoma.

This clone was found once. The chain has TRBV9 and TRBJ2-5; no clear D. This CDR3 comprises 15 residues. Germline CDR1 is SGDLS and CDR2 is YYNGEE. Trimming removed 0 bases at V and 5 bases at J, with 14 bases between. The CDR3 sequence: CASSVALIYGETQYF. As DNA, the CDR3 is TGTGCCAGCAGCGTAGCTCTGATCTACGGGGAGACCCAGTACTTC.

The chain recombines TRBV19 with TRBJ1-5; no definite D call. This CDR3 spans 15 amino acids. Germline V gives CDR1 LNHDA, CDR2 SQIVND (reference sequence). Trimming removed 8 bases at V and 0 bases at J, with 14 bases between. CDR3 loop: CASEPVPGSNQPQHF. Here the CDR3 DNA reads TGTGCCAGTGAGCCCGTACCCGGTAGCAATCAGCCCCAGCATTTT.

The rearrangement uses TRBV7-9 and TRBJ2-3; 10 bases match TRBD1. V dropped 1 base and J dropped 4; count of bases not matched to a gene: 2. This CDR3 contains 15 residues. Germline assignment: CDR1 SEHNR and CDR2 FQNEAQ (reference sequence). This chain's CDR3 is CASSLGDRGADTQYF. DNA of the CDR3: TGTGCCAGCAGCTTAGGGGACAGGGGCGCAGATACGCAGTATTTT.

This clone was recorded once. The chain carries TRBV5-5 and TRBJ2-7; 8 bases are a match to TRBD1. Germline lookup yields CDR1 SGHKS and CDR2 YYEKEE (reference sequence). V lost 4 bases to trimming and J lost 1 base; unmatched junction nucleotides: 7. This CDR3 contains 15 residues. Written as DNA, the CDR3 is TGTGCCAGCAGCCTCCAGACAGGGGATTCCTACGAGCAGTACTTC. This encodes CASSLQTGDSYEQYF. Variable domain in full (rest from reference TRBV5-5 and TRBJ2-7): DAGVTQSPTHLIKTRGQQVTLRCSPISGHKSVSWYQQVLGQGPQFIFQYYEKEERGRGNFPDRFSARQFPNYSSELNVNALLLGDSALYLCASSLQTGDSYEQYFGPGTRLTVT.

The rearrangement joins TRBV28 to TRBJ1-4, with D unresolved. Germline values: CDR1 MDHEN, CDR2 SYDVKM. Trimming removed 1 base from V and 0 bases from J, with 9 bases in between. There are 16 residues in the CDR3. CDR3 in DNA: TGTGCCAGCAGTTTATTGGGAGACGCAACTAATGAAAAACTGTTTTTT. Its translation is CASSLLGDATNEKLFF.

The chain recombines TRBV14 with TRBJ2-7; 15 nucleotides line up with TRBD2. The length of the CDR3 is 17 residues. Germline CDR1 and CDR2: SGHDN and FVKESK. V lost 4 bases and J lost 2; bases outside the gene matches: 6. CDR3 DNA sequence: TGTGCCAGCAGCCCCGGACTAGCGGGAGGGATCGCCTACGAGCAGTACTTC. Its protein product is CASSPGLAGGIAYEQYF.

The J gene is TRBJ2-1, the V gene TRBV1; the table names TRBD2, a call not compared with the DNA. TRBV1 is an annotated pseudogene. This CDR3 has 21 residues. Here the CDR3 DNA reads TGCACCAGCAGCCAAGATCCCCCCAGCGGGGGGGGGCCCCCCACAGGTAATGAGCAGTTCTTC. It yields the protein CTSSQDPPSGGGPPTGNEQFF.

The gene calls are TRBV7-9 and TRBJ2-1; weak D call: TRBD2 (5 bases). Germline CDR1 SEHNR, CDR2 FQNEAQ (reference sequence). The CDR3 runs to 14 residues. With 1 base removed from V and 6 bases from J, the gap between germline ends came to 10 bases. CDR3 region: CASSLVMGSNEQFF. CDR3 DNA sequence: TGTGCCAGCAGCTTAGTCATGGGGAGCAATGAGCAGTTCTTC.